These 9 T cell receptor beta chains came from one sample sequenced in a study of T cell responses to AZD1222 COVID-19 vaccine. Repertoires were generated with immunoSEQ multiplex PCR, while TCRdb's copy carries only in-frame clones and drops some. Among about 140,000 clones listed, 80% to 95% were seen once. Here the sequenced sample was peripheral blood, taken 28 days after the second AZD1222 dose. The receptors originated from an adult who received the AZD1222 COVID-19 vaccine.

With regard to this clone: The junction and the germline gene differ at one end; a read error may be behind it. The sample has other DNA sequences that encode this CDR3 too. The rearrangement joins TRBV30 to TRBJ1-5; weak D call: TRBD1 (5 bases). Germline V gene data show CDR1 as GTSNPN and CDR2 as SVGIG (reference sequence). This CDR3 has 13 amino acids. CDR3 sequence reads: CAWSVRGNQPQHF. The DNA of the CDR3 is TGTGCCTGGAGTGTACGGGGCAACCAGCCCCAGCATTTT.

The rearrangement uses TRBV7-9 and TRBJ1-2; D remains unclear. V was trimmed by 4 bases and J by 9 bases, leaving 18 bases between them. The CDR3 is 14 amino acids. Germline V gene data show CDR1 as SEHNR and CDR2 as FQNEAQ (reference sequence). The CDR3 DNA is TGTGCCAGCAGCTCCGGCCGGGCGTCTAGGAGCTACACCTTC. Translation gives CASSSGRASRSYTF.

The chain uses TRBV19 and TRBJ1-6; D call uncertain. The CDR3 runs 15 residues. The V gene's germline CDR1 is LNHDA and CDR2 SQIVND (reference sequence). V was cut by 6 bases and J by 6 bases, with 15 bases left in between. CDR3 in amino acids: CASSEPGRANSPLHF. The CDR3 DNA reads TGTGCCAGTAGCGAACCTGGTCGGGCTAATTCACCCCTCCACTTT.

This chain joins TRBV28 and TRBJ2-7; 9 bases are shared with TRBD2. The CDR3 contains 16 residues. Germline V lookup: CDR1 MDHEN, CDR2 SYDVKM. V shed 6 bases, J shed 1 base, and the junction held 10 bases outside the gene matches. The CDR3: CASSPPPLAGSYEQYF. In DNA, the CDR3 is TGTGCCAGCAGCCCTCCCCCGCTAGCGGGGTCCTACGAGCAGTACTTC.

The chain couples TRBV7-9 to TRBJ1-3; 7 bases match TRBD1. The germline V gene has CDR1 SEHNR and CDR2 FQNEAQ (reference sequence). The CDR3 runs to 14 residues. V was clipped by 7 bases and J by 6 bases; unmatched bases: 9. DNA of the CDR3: TGTGCCAGCATGAATGACAGGGTGGTAAACACCATATATTTT. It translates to CASMNDRVVNTIYF.

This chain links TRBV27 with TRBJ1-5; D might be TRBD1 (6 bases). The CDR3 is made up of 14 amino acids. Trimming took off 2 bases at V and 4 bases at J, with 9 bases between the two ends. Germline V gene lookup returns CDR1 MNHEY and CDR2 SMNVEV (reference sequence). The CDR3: CASSLRGENQPQHF. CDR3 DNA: TGTGCCAGCAGTTTAAGGGGGGAGAATCAGCCCCAGCATTTT.

The DNA of the CDR3 is TGCGCCAGCAGATTTACAGGGGATAGCTCCTACAATGAGCAGTTCTTC. It codes for CASRFTGDSSYNEQFF. The chain couples TRBV5-1 to TRBJ2-1; TRBD1 matches 7 bases. V shed 5 bases, J shed 0 bases, and the junction held 8 bases outside the gene matches. Per germline, CDR1 SGHRS and CDR2 YFSETQ. This CDR3 has 16 amino acids.

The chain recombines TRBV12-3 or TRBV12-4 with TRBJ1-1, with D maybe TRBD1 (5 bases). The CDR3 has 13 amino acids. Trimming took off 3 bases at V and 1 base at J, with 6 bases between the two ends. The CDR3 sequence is CASSFGQNTEAFF. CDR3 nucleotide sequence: TGTGCCAGCAGTTTTGGACAGAACACTGAAGCTTTCTTT.

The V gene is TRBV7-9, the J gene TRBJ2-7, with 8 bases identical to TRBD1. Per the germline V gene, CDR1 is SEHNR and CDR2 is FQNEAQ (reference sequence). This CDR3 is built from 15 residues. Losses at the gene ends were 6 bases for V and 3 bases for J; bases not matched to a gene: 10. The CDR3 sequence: CASSPDRGNVYEQYF. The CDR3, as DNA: TGTGCCAGCAGTCCCGACAGGGGAAATGTCTACGAGCAGTACTTC.